The present T cell receptor (beta chain) was sequenced within a study of blood T cell repertoires in COVID-19. CDR1 is SGHTA and CDR2 is FQGNSA in the germline V gene. The CDR3 has 16 amino acids. The V and J ends lost 4 bases and 0 bases respectively, with 15 bases between them. Method: immunoSEQ multiplex PCR; TCRdb's copy keeps in-frame clones and lacks some. The table has some 62,000 clones, 80% to 90% seen once. Sequencing input: peripheral blood. This sequence was found in a woman aged 60-70 years with COVID-19, enrolled during active disease. This chain connects TRBV7-2 to TRBJ1-1; D not resolved. CDR3 sequence reads: CASSSPPTVLNTEAFF. CDR3 coding DNA: TGTGCCAGCAGCTCCCCCCCCACGGTACTGAACACTGAAGCTTTCTTT.